Listed below are T cell receptor beta chains from one sample, sequenced in a study of blood T cell repertoires in COVID-19. Assay used: immunoSEQ multiplex PCR; TCRdb lists only in-frame clones, some missing. The data contain over 300,000 clones, approximately 90% of them singletons. Sequencing input: PBMCs or T cells enriched from blood (not recorded which). The receptors here all came from a woman younger than 45 with acute COVID-19. The CDR3 runs from the conserved cysteine through the conserved F or W. The order of the fields is J gene, D gene, V gene, CDR3 protein. A D gene is named only where the DNA matches it firmly.

j_gene: TRBJ1-6; d_gene: .; v_gene: TRBV6-5; CDR3aa: CASSREASNSPLHF
j_gene: TRBJ1-4; d_gene: .; v_gene: TRBV5-1; CDR3aa: CASSIDRSNEKLFF
j_gene: TRBJ2-1; d_gene: TRBD2; v_gene: TRBV9; CDR3aa: CASSVGATAGVYNEQFF
j_gene: TRBJ2-7; d_gene: TRBD2; v_gene: TRBV4-1; CDR3aa: CASSQVSGAPTYEQYF
j_gene: TRBJ2-2; d_gene: .; v_gene: TRBV10-1; CDR3aa: CASSDGGPGGELFF
j_gene: TRBJ1-6; d_gene: TRBD1; v_gene: TRBV19; CDR3aa: CASKGDRDWSPLHF
j_gene: TRBJ1-1; d_gene: TRBD1; v_gene: TRBV14; CDR3aa: CASSQEPDRGNLKAGAFF
j_gene: TRBJ1-5; d_gene: TRBD1; v_gene: TRBV6-2/TRBV6-3; CDR3aa: CASSEGQRQPQHF
j_gene: TRBJ2-7; d_gene: TRBD2; v_gene: TRBV6-1; CDR3aa: CASSEAGTSGAWEQYF
j_gene: TRBJ2-1; d_gene: TRBD2; v_gene: TRBV3-1/TRBV3-2; CDR3aa: CASSQDRLAGNEQFF
j_gene: TRBJ1-4; d_gene: .; v_gene: TRBV6-5; CDR3aa: CASSFRGATNEKLFF
j_gene: TRBJ1-4; d_gene: TRBD1; v_gene: TRBV5-6; CDR3aa: CASSTRTGRNEKLFF
j_gene: TRBJ2-7; d_gene: .; v_gene: TRBV5-8; CDR3aa: CASSFTWGDSYEQYF
j_gene: TRBJ2-3; d_gene: TRBD1; v_gene: TRBV13; CDR3aa: CASSLGSGTGSTDTQYF
j_gene: TRBJ1-1; d_gene: TRBD1; v_gene: TRBV30; CDR3aa: CAWMADRYAEAFF
j_gene: TRBJ1-4; d_gene: TRBD1; v_gene: TRBV28; CDR3aa: CASNRQGSEKLFF
j_gene: TRBJ1-5; d_gene: .; v_gene: TRBV30; CDR3aa: CAWARDNSNQPQHF
j_gene: TRBJ2-7; d_gene: TRBD2; v_gene: TRBV10-3; CDR3aa: CAISILAGAPTVPAYEQYF
j_gene: TRBJ2-3; d_gene: TRBD1; v_gene: TRBV19; CDR3aa: CASSPGQGTDTQYF
j_gene: TRBJ1-2; d_gene: .; v_gene: TRBV5-1; CDR3aa: CASSLTGQYGYTF
j_gene: TRBJ1-1; d_gene: TRBD1; v_gene: TRBV6-2/TRBV6-3; CDR3aa: CASSLGQAEAFF
j_gene: TRBJ1-3; d_gene: .; v_gene: TRBV19; CDR3aa: CASSIRTDINTIYF
j_gene: TRBJ2-4; d_gene: TRBD2; v_gene: TRBV3-1/TRBV3-2; CDR3aa: CASSRTGTSGGVAKNIQYF
j_gene: TRBJ1-5; d_gene: .; v_gene: TRBV3-1/TRBV3-2; CDR3aa: CASSQDQPGRPYSNQPQHF
j_gene: TRBJ2-3; d_gene: TRBD2; v_gene: TRBV5-1; CDR3aa: CASSAGTSGFGGTDTQYF
j_gene: TRBJ1-2; d_gene: .; v_gene: TRBV10-3; CDR3aa: CAISENSDYGYTF
j_gene: TRBJ1-2; d_gene: .; v_gene: TRBV23-1; CDR3aa: CASSREILFYTF
j_gene: TRBJ2-3; d_gene: .; v_gene: TRBV19; CDR3aa: CASSRGTDTQYF
j_gene: TRBJ1-1; d_gene: .; v_gene: TRBV5-5; CDR3aa: CASSSGPWGGNTEAFF
j_gene: TRBJ2-2; d_gene: .; v_gene: TRBV6-5; CDR3aa: CASSYTQGAGELFF
j_gene: TRBJ1-4; d_gene: .; v_gene: TRBV2; CDR3aa: CASSGGEKLFF
j_gene: TRBJ2-6; d_gene: .; v_gene: TRBV10-1; CDR3aa: CASSGGKGANVLTF